The 9 T cell receptor beta chains below come from one sample, sequenced in a study of early T cells in non-severe SARS-CoV-2 infection. In TCRdb, the 5' RACE reads were re-called with MiXCR into one record per CDR3 protein. The repertoire holds about 90,000 distinct CDR3 sequences, less than 15% seen once, with approximately 4.4% in the top ten. This specimen was whole blood, taken at baseline. These receptors all stem from an adult who was a healthcare worker with PCR-confirmed SARS-CoV-2 infection or an uninfected control (not recorded which).

The CDR3 DNA reads TGTGCCAGCTTTCAGGGCGGAAAGCCCCAGCATTTT. This sequence encodes CASFQGGKPQHF. The V gene is TRBV28, the J gene TRBJ1-5, with D possibly matching TRBD1 (5 bases). V was shortened by 8 bases and J by 8 bases, with 13 bases between the two germline ends. CDR3 length: 12 amino acids. Germline V gene lookup returns CDR1 MDHEN and CDR2 SYDVKM.

This clonotype was seen a handful of times. The conserved phenylalanine or tryptophan is not found at the CDR3 terminus, so this likely reflects a read error. V usage is TRBV7-2 and J usage is TRBJ2-1; 11 nucleotides line up with TRBD2. The CDR3 sequence is 16 residues long. V gave up 5 bases and J gave up 7 bases; unmatched junction bases: 10. Germline V lookup: CDR1 SGHTA, CDR2 FQGNSA. The CDR3 sequence: CASSPQLAGGPNEQFI. The CDR3 coding sequence is TGTGCCAGCAGCCCCCAGCTAGCGGGGGGACCGAATGAGCAGTTCATC.

There are a few counts of this clonotype. The genes are TRBV20-1 and TRBJ2-7; 8 nucleotides align to TRBD2. CDR1 DFQATT and CDR2 SNEGSKA come from the germline V gene (reference sequence). J lost 6 bases, V lost 0 bases, and 7 bases had no gene match. The CDR3 contains 14 residues. CDR3 DNA sequence: TGCAGTGCTAGAGATCCCCAGCGGGAGCGCGAGCAGTACTTC. Residues: CSARDPQREREQYF.

The chain has TRBV5-1 and TRBJ2-6; D unresolved. Deletions cut 8 bases from V and 0 bases from J, with 30 bases between. CDR1 SGHRS and CDR2 YFSETQ come from the germline V gene. This CDR3 has 21 amino acids. The DNA for the CDR3 is TGCGCCAGTGCCACCCCGCTACCTTCAGAGAAACCTTTCTCTGGGGCCAACGTCCTGACTTTC. Encoded protein: CASATPLPSEKPFSGANVLTF.

The chain couples TRBV20-1 to TRBJ2-3; D is unresolved. The V gene lost 2 bases and the J gene lost 0 bases, with 6 bases spanning the gap. CDR3 length equals 13 residues. The V gene's germline CDR1 is DFQATT and CDR2 SNEGSKA (reference sequence). The CDR3: CSARLGSTDTQYF. The CDR3 bases are TGCAGTGCTAGACTGGGTAGCACAGATACGCAGTATTTT.

The chain combines TRBV28 with TRBJ1-2; possible D gene TRBD1, 6 bases. Per germline, CDR1 MDHEN and CDR2 SYDVKM. The CDR3 consists of 14 residues. Trimming stripped 5 bases from V and 4 bases from J, with 14 bases between. CDR3 residues: CASSAQGPAYGYTF. The CDR3 coding sequence is TGTGCCAGCAGTGCACAGGGTCCGGCCTATGGCTACACCTTC.

This rearrangement joins TRBV20-1 to TRBJ2-3; 12 bases are a match to TRBD2. The CDR3 is 16 residues long. CDR1 is DFQATT, CDR2 SNEGSKA, per germline (reference sequence). With V trimmed by 5 bases and J by 6 bases, 12 bases remained unmatched. The CDR3 reads CSASTRLAGAPDTQYF. In DNA form, the CDR3 reads TGCAGTGCTTCTACAAGACTAGCGGGAGCGCCGGATACGCAGTATTTT.

This clonotype came up a few times. The chain has TRBV5-1 and TRBJ1-5; 9 bases map to TRBD1. Germline V gene lookup returns CDR1 SGHRS and CDR2 YFSETQ. V lost 4 bases, J lost 4 bases, and 6 bases stayed unmatched. This CDR3 comprises 15 residues. CDR3 DNA sequence: TGCGCCAGCAGCCTAACCGGGACAGGGAATCAGCCCCAGCATTTT. Protein: CASSLTGTGNQPQHF. Looking up the rest from reference TRBV5-1 and TRBJ1-5 gives the full variable domain: KAGVTQTPRYLIKTRGQQVTLSCSPISGHRSVSWYQQTPGQGLQFLFEYFSETQRNKGNFPGRFSGRQFSNSRSEMNVSTLELGDSALYLCASSLTGTGNQPQHFGDGTRLSIL.

The rearrangement joins TRBV6-5 to TRBJ2-2, with 9 bases fitting TRBD1. CDR1 and CDR2 (germline): MNHEY, SVGAGI. The V gene end was trimmed by 6 bases and the J gene end by 5 bases; junction bases not matched to a gene: 10. This CDR3 is built from 16 residues. DNA for the CDR3: TGTGCCAGCAGGAACAGGGGGCGCGCCTGGACCGGGGAGCTGTTTTTT. It codes for CASRNRGRAWTGELFF.